This T cell receptor (beta chain) appears in the sequencing data of a study of control samples from healthy donors and cancer patients. This clone occurred a few times. The germline CDR1 and CDR2 sequences are SEHNR and FQNEAQ (reference sequence). The CDR3 runs to 10 residues. V lost 6 bases and J lost 3, with 2 bases in between. Sequencing used immunoSEQ multiplex PCR; TCRdb keeps in-frame clones, though not all of them. The repertoire holds about 30,000 clones, with around 80% as singletons. The chain carries TRBV7-9 and TRBJ1-1; D remains unclear. The receptor's source is a man in his sixties with head and neck cancer. Sequencing was done on a sample of PBMCs. The CDR3 region has the DNA TGTGCCAGCAGTTACACTGAAGCTTTCTTT. Residues: CASSYTEAFF.